The 22 T cell receptor beta chains below all came from one sample that was sequenced in a study of human T cells and chemical hapten exposure. Time point denoted: pre-sensitization, week 0. Regarding treatment: therapeutic diphenylcyclopropenone sensitization with weekly scalp DPC. TCRdb re-derived calls from the RACE reads in MiXCR, one entry per CDR3 protein. The repertoire holds around 350,000 distinct CDR3 sequences, roughly 6% seen once, with roughly 8.2% in the top ten. This material consisted of whole blood, taken in connection with sensitization to the hapten diphenylcyclopropenone (DPC). The receptors come from a woman aged 18 to 35 with alopecia areata. Some clones in this sample may be carry-over from other donors' samples.

The chain uses TRBV20-1 and TRBJ2-3; D is uncertain. The CDR3 spans 14 residues. Germline lookup yields CDR1 DFQATT and CDR2 SNEGSKA (reference sequence). V was cut by 3 bases and J by 10 bases, with 20 bases left in between. The CDR3 DNA follows: TGCAGTGCTAGGTTAAGGACCACCCTAAGGGCGCAGTATTTT. It translates to CSARLRTTLRAQYF.

This clonotype was found a few times. The gene calls are TRBV7-3 and TRBJ2-7, with D possibly matching TRBD2 (6 bases). The V end was cut by 5 bases, the J end by 7 bases, with 12 bases between. The germline gives CDR1 SGHTA, CDR2 FQGTGA. The CDR3 sequence is 12 residues long. The CDR3 DNA sequence: TGTGCCAGCAGCGAGACGGCGGGGGAGCAGTACTTC. It codes for CASSETAGEQYF. Variable domain in full (rest from reference TRBV7-3 and TRBJ2-7): GAGVSQTPSNKVTEKGKYVELRCDPISGHTALYWYRQSLGQGPEFLIYFQGTGAADDSGLPNDRFFAVRPEGSVSTLKIQRTERGDSAVYLCASSETAGEQYFGPGTRLTVT.

This clonotype was recorded a few times. The rearrangement links TRBV4-1 to TRBJ1-4; TRBD1 might be the D (5 bases). V lost 0 bases, J lost 0 bases, and 14 bases lay in between. The CDR3 runs to 18 residues. In germline, CDR1 is MGHRA, CDR2 YSYEKL. The CDR3, as DNA: TGCGCCAGCAGCCAAGATCTAGGACAACCGACAACTAATGAAAAACTGTTTTTT. This translates into CASSQDLGQPTTNEKLFF.

There are a few counts of this clonotype. The chain carries TRBV6-2 or TRBV6-3 and TRBJ1-1, with a tentative D call TRBD1 (6 bases). V was pared by 6 bases and J by 1 base, with 12 bases between. This CDR3 is 14 amino acids long. From germline, CDR1 is MNHEY and CDR2 SVGEGT. The CDR3 DNA reads as TGTGCCAGCAGCTACGCGGACAGGAACACTGAAGCTTTCTTT. Translation gives CASSYADRNTEAFF.

In its sample, this clonotype was seen a few times. This chain connects TRBV21-1 to TRBJ2-7; the D segment call TRBD2 is taken from the table without a DNA check. TRBV21-1 is recorded as a pseudogene. CDR3 size: 17 residues. The CDR3 loop is CASSKVKRGDSSYEQYF. CDR3 DNA: TGTGCCAGCAGCAAAGTGAAGCGGGGGGATTCCTCCTACGAGCAGTACTTC.

This sequence joins TRBV9 and TRBJ1-1; D is uncertain. V lost 0 bases to trimming and J lost 0 bases, with 9 bases between them. Germline CDR1 reads SGDLS; CDR2 reads YYNGEE. This CDR3 has 15 amino acids. The CDR3 DNA follows: TGTGCCAGCAGCGTAGAAGGAGACCTGAACACTGAAGCTTTCTTT. Translation: CASSVEGDLNTEAFF.

Many counts were recorded for this clonotype. The chain has TRBV11-2 and TRBJ1-1; 7 bases are shared with TRBD1. The germline gives CDR1 SGHAT, CDR2 FQNNGV. CDR3 length: 12 amino acids. V gave up 5 bases and J gave up 10 bases; unmatched junction bases: 7. The DNA of the CDR3 is TGTGCCAGCAGCGAAACAGGGGCGAGAGCTTTCTTT. This translates into CASSETGARAFF.

This clonotype was found many times. The chain couples TRBV7-6 to TRBJ2-2; TRBD1 matches 7 bases. The ends lost 5 bases at V and 4 bases at J; junction bases unmatched: 4. The CDR3 runs 14 residues. Germline V gene sequence: CDR1 SGHVS, CDR2 FNYEAQ. The DNA of the CDR3 is TGTGCCAGCAGCCCCAGGGGGACCACCGGGGAGCTGTTTTTT. Its translation: CASSPRGTTGELFF.

The chain has TRBV6-1 and TRBJ1-1; TRBD1 matches 9 bases. V lost 5 bases, J lost 6 bases, and 4 bases stayed unmatched. The germline CDR1 and CDR2 sequences are MNHNS and SASEGT. This CDR3 contains 13 residues. CDR3 sequence (DNA): TGTGCCAGCAGTTGGACAGGGGAAGCTGAAGCTTTCTTT. Its protein product is CASSWTGEAEAFF.

This clonotype has only a few counts. The chain couples TRBV6-5 to TRBJ1-2, with D perhaps matching TRBD1 (5 bases). V was clipped by 4 bases and J by 4 bases, with 16 bases between them. The CDR3 is 15 amino acids. Per the germline V gene, CDR1 is MNHEY and CDR2 is SVGAGI. Written as DNA, the CDR3 is TGTGCCAGCAGTTTGAAGGGGCTCAACGTCTATGGCTACACCTTC. This translates into CASSLKGLNVYGYTF.

A few counts support this clonotype. The rearrangement links TRBV4-1 to TRBJ1-6, with unresolved D. The germline V gene has CDR1 MGHRA and CDR2 YSYEKL. Trimming removed 4 bases at V and 10 bases at J, with 11 bases between. The CDR3 length is 13 residues. The CDR3: CASSLRTESPLHF. CDR3 in DNA: TGCGCCAGCAGCCTTCGGACCGAATCACCCCTCCACTTT.

This clonotype appeared many times. The V call is TRBV12-3 or TRBV12-4, the J call TRBJ2-5; no firm D call. This CDR3 is 13 amino acids long. Deletions cut 3 bases from V and 2 bases from J, with 7 bases between. This chain's CDR3 is CASSFATQETQYF. The CDR3 DNA reads TGTGCCAGCAGTTTTGCCACACAAGAGACCCAGTACTTC.

J is TRBJ2-7 and V is TRBV5-1, with D hard to call. This CDR3 region has 13 residues. Germline V gene lookup returns CDR1 SGHRS and CDR2 YFSETQ. The V and J ends lost 0 bases and 4 bases respectively, with 8 bases between them. CDR3: CASSLESGYEQYF. The CDR3 region has the DNA TGCGCCAGCAGCTTGGAATCCGGTTACGAGCAGTACTTC.

The V call is TRBV7-8, the J call TRBJ2-7; 8 nucleotides line up with TRBD2. V lost 5 bases and J lost 0; bases outside the gene matches: 9. CDR3 length equals 16 residues. Germline CDR1 SGHVS, CDR2 FQNEAQ. CDR3 amino acids: CASSPTGGVTSYEQYF. The CDR3, as DNA: TGTGCCAGCAGCCCGACCGGGGGGGTCACCTCCTACGAGCAGTACTTC. Supplemented by reference TRBV7-8 and TRBJ2-7, the full variable domain reads GAGVSQSPRYKVAKRGQDVALRCDPISGHVSLFWYQQALGQGPEFLTYFQNEAQLDKSGLPSDRFFAERPEGSVSTLKIQRTQQEDSAVYLCASSPTGGVTSYEQYFGPGTRLTVT.

This clonotype was counted ten times or more. The rearrangement joins TRBV29-1 to TRBJ1-1; a weak D match, TRBD1 (5 bases). The germline gives CDR1 SQVTM, CDR2 ANQGSEA. CDR3 size: 12 residues. The V gene lost 4 bases and the J gene lost 2 bases, with 8 bases spanning the gap. CDR3 bases: TGCAGCGTTGGTAGGGGAAACACTGAAGCTTTCTTT. Residues: CSVGRGNTEAFF. Variable domain in full (rest from reference TRBV29-1 and TRBJ1-1): SAVISQKPSRDICQRGTSLTIQCQVDSQVTMMFWYRQQPGQSLTLIATANQGSEATYESGFVIDKFPISRPNLTFSTLTVSNMSPEDSSIYLCSVGRGNTEAFFGQGTRLTVV.

The table lists this clonotype with many counts. The chain uses TRBV6-5 and TRBJ1-4, with D unresolved. The CDR3 has 13 residues. The germline V gene has CDR1 MNHEY and CDR2 SVGAGI. With 0 bases removed from V and 10 bases from J, the gap between germline ends came to 9 bases. In nucleotides, the CDR3 is TGTGCCAGCAGTTACTCTCAGGAGGGAAAACTGTTTTTT. Its protein is CASSYSQEGKLFF.

Note on this clonotype: One end of the junction is discordant with germline, which a read error may explain. This rearrangement joins TRBV5-4 to TRBJ2-5; the D call may be TRBD1 or TRBD2 (5 bases each). The germline gives CDR1 SGHNT, CDR2 YYREEE (reference sequence). This CDR3 spans 14 amino acids. In DNA, the CDR3 is TGTGCCAGCAGCCGGGGCAGGGTGGTGGAGACCCAGCACTTC. This encodes CASSRGRVVETQHF.

The chain uses TRBV7-2 and TRBJ1-3; D unclear. The CDR3 has 17 residues. Per germline, CDR1 SGHTA and CDR2 FQGNSA. Trimming shortened V by 5 bases and J by 2 bases, and 19 bases separated the two germline ends. The CDR3 DNA follows: TGTGCCAGCAGCCCTTCTTCCGGGCTCGGGGCTGGAAACACCATATATTTT. Translated: CASSPSSGLGAGNTIYF.

This clonotype came up many times. The chain combines TRBV6-2 or TRBV6-3 with TRBJ2-2; D remains unclear. The CDR3 spans 12 residues. Germline assignment: CDR1 MNHEY and CDR2 SVGEGT. Trimming pared 10 bases from V and 7 bases from J, leaving 13 bases between. In DNA, the CDR3 is TGTGCCATCTCTGAAGCGCGCGGGGAGCTGTTTTTT. This encodes CAISEARGELFF.

The chain employs TRBV9 and TRBJ2-3; D unresolved. With 0 bases removed from V and 2 bases from J, the gap between germline ends came to 7 bases. CDR1 SGDLS and CDR2 YYNGEE come from the germline V gene. The CDR3 loop spans 14 amino acids. The CDR3 DNA sequence: TGTGCCAGCAGCGTAGGTACTTTCACAGATACGCAGTATTTT. Its translation is CASSVGTFTDTQYF.

This chain links TRBV20-1 with TRBJ2-5, with 7 bases matching TRBD1. V trimming: 5 bases; J trimming: 0 bases; junction bases outside the gene matches: 3. This CDR3 spans 13 amino acids. Germline V gives CDR1 DFQATT, CDR2 SNEGSKA (reference sequence). The CDR3 reads CSAPGTDQETQYF. The CDR3 DNA reads as TGCAGTGCTCCCGGGACAGACCAAGAGACCCAGTACTTC.

This clonotype was counted at least ten times. The chain joins TRBV28 to TRBJ1-4; D unclear. The germline V and J ends were trimmed by 3 bases and 4 bases, with 15 bases remaining between them. The germline CDR1 and CDR2 sequences are MDHEN and SYDVKM. The CDR3 sequence is 16 residues long. The CDR3 reads CASSFPGLGYNEKLFF. CDR3 DNA sequence: TGTGCCAGCAGTTTCCCAGGACTGGGGTATAATGAAAAACTGTTTTTT.